These 7 T cell receptor beta chains were all obtained from the same sample, sequenced in a study of metastatic and nonmetastatic thyroid tumors. With MiXCR, TCRdb reprocessed the PCR reads. The top ten hold roughly 15% of the sample, which has 25,000 to 30,000 clones, less than 30% seen once. Prior to thyroid surgery, none of the patients had received any treatment. Sequencing used blood. The receptors derive from a female donor with papillary thyroid cancer or a benign thyroid nodule (not recorded which). Some clones in this sample may be carry-over from other donors' samples.

The chain carries TRBV16 and TRBJ1-1, with a weak D call TRBD1 (6 bases). The V and J ends lost 4 bases and 4 bases respectively, with 10 bases between them. Germline V gene sequence: CDR1 KGHSY, CDR2 FQNENV. The CDR3 is 13 amino acids. The CDR3 loop is CASSPQGRTEAFF. CDR3 DNA sequence: TGTGCCAGCAGCCCACAGGGTCGCACTGAAGCTTTCTTT.

Many counts were recorded for this clone. The rearrangement uses TRBV11-2 and TRBJ2-3, with 10 bases matching TRBD2. The CDR3 totals 16 residues. V lost 5 bases and J lost 9; bases outside the gene matches: 14. Germline CDR1 is SGHAT and CDR2 is FQNNGV. The CDR3 is CASSPPEAGGRGTQYF. Here the CDR3 DNA reads TGTGCCAGCAGCCCACCGGAAGCGGGAGGGAGGGGAACGCAGTATTTT.

Comment on this clone: Additional DNA sequences in this sample encode the identical CDR3. The chain employs TRBV19 and TRBJ2-5; no reliable D call. The CDR3 loop spans 16 amino acids. Germline values: CDR1 LNHDA, CDR2 SQIVND (reference sequence). Trimming shortened V by 2 bases and J by 1 base, and 14 bases separated the two germline ends. DNA of the CDR3: TGTGCCAGTAGTATAACGGGCGGTTCTCCCCAAGAGACCCAGTACTTC. Encoded protein: CASSITGGSPQETQYF.

This clone was seen at least ten times. The rearrangement links TRBV28 to TRBJ2-4; 7 bases align to TRBD2. The CDR3 spans 17 residues. Trimming cost V 5 bases and J 5 bases; bases outside gene matches: 15. Germline V lookup: CDR1 MDHEN, CDR2 SYDVKM. The CDR3 DNA is TGTGCCAGCAGTGAATGGTGGACTAGTAAAACTCAAAACATTCAGTACTTC. Amino acid sequence: CASSEWWTSKTQNIQYF.

This clone was detected a few times. The junction departs from the called germline gene at one end, perhaps through a read error. The CDR3 nucleotides read TGTGCCAGCAGCTTAGTACGAGAGGAAGTCTTC. As protein: CASSLVREEVF. This chain links TRBV7-9 with TRBJ2-1; D unclear. This CDR3 spans 11 amino acids. Germline CDR1 is SEHNR and CDR2 is FQNEAQ (reference sequence).

Within the sample, this clone is medium-sized (0.01 to 0.1%). This sample includes further DNA sequences coding for the same CDR3. The rearrangement uses TRBV12-3 or TRBV12-4 and TRBJ1-2, with D perhaps matching TRBD1 (6 bases). V was cut by 6 bases and J by 4 bases, with 18 bases left in between. The CDR3 extends over 15 amino acids. The CDR3 region has the DNA TGTGCCAGCAGGCGAGGGGGAGGGGGTACCTATGGCTACACCTTC. Its protein product is CASRRGGGGTYGYTF.

There are many counts of this clone. The chain employs TRBV6-2 or TRBV6-3 and TRBJ2-2; TRBD1 aligns across 8 bases. The V gene end was trimmed by 6 bases and the J gene end by 7 bases; junction bases not matched to a gene: 7. Germline loops: CDR1 MNHEY, CDR2 SVGEGT. The CDR3 is 14 amino acids. In nucleotides, the CDR3 is TGTGCCAGCAGCACTGACAGGGGAAGCGGGGAGCTGTTTTTT. It is translated as CASSTDRGSGELFF.